A selection of T cell receptor beta chains follows, all from one sample in a study of blood T cell repertoires in COVID-19. TCRdb's copy holds only in-frame clones and misses some; the assay was immunoSEQ multiplex PCR. The sample records about 150,000 clones, 75% to 90% being singletons. Sequenced material: PBMCs or T cells enriched from blood (not recorded which). The receptors come from a woman in her thirties or forties who had been exposed to COVID-19. CDR3s include the opening cysteine and the closing phenylalanine or tryptophan. D genes are given only for firm matches. Clone size is given for some rows only: seen once, a few or many times, or a class if the clone is expanded.

TRBV20-1,.,.,TRBJ2-1,TGCAGTGCTAGTTCGGTAGCTGCGCCCTACAATGAGCAGTTCTTC,CSASSVAAPYNEQFF
TRBV2,once,TRBD2,TRBJ2-3,TGTGCCAGCAGCCCCGGGACTAGCTCAGATACGCAGTATTTT,CASSPGTSSDTQYF
TRBV9,.,TRBD1,TRBJ2-3,TGTGCCAGCAGCGCCCAGGGGGCTTACACAGATACGCAGTATTTT,CASSAQGAYTDTQYF
TRBV12-2,.,.,TRBJ2-7,TGTGCAAGTCGCTTACTGTCAGGGGGCGGGCAGTACTTC,CASRLLSGGGQYF
TRBV27,.,TRBD2,TRBJ2-3,TGTGCCAGCAGTTTCGCGGGAGGGGGGGGTAGGACAGATACGCAGTATTTT,CASSFAGGGGRTDTQYF
TRBV6-2/TRBV6-3,.,TRBD1,TRBJ1-1,TGTGCCAGCAGTGTACAGGGGTGGATGACTGAAGCTTTCTTT,CASSVQGWMTEAFF
TRBV5-4,.,.,TRBJ2-7,TGTGCCAGCAGCTTGAACGGTCCTAGCTCCTACGAGCAGTACTTC,CASSLNGPSSYEQYF
TRBV28,.,TRBD2,TRBJ2-3,TGTGCCAGCAGTGAACTAGCGGGACGTGATACGCAGTATTTT,CASSELAGRDTQYF
TRBV7-8,.,.,TRBJ2-7,TGTGCCAGCAGCTTCCGCCAGGGGGGTTTCACATACGAGCAGTACTTC,CASSFRQGGFTYEQYF
TRBV27,.,TRBD1,TRBJ1-1,TGTGCCAGCACGTCGTCAGGGGACAGGGCCACTGAAGCTTTCTTT,CASTSSGDRATEAFF
TRBV6-6,once,TRBD2,TRBJ2-2,TGTGCCAGCAGTCGAGGCGGGGGGCTATCCACCGGGGAGCTGTTTTTT,CASSRGGGLSTGELFF
TRBV11-2,few,.,TRBJ1-4,TGTGCCAGCAGCCTAGGGGCTGGTGAAAAACTGTTTTTT,CASSLGAGEKLFF
TRBV28,.,TRBD1,TRBJ1-5,TGTGCCAGCATAACCGGGACAGGGATTCAGCCCCAGCATTTT,CASITGTGIQPQHF
TRBV6-2/TRBV6-3,.,.,TRBJ2-7,TGTGCCAGCAGTTACCAGCGACGACAGGCCCACGAGCAGTACTTC,CASSYQRRQAHEQYF
TRBV28,.,.,TRBJ2-7,TGTGCCAGCATTTCCGCCAGGGTGTCTCACGAGCAGTACTTC,CASISARVSHEQYF
TRBV7-3,.,TRBD1,TRBJ2-2,TGTGCCAGCAGCAGGAGCCGGGACAGGGTCGGGGAGCTGTTTTTT,CASSRSRDRVGELFF
TRBV2,few,TRBD1,TRBJ1-1,TGTGCCAGCAGTGAATATGGACAGGTCAGCGAAGCTTTCTTT,CASSEYGQVSEAFF
TRBV7-2,.,.,TRBJ1-5,TGTGCCAGCAGTGCCGAGCCATTACCCAATCAGCCCCAGCATTTT,CASSAEPLPNQPQHF
TRBV19,.,TRBD1,TRBJ2-7,TGTGCCAGTAGTATAGTCAGGGGGCGGTACGAGCAGTACTTC,CASSIVRGRYEQYF
TRBV4-3,.,TRBD2,TRBJ2-7,TGCGCCAGCAGCCAAGCCTGGACTAGCGGGATATCAAACGAGCAGTACTTC,CASSQAWTSGISNEQYF
TRBV23-1,.,.,TRBJ1-2,TGCGCCAGCAGTCGAGAGGGTGGAGGGATCTACTATGGCTACACCTTC,CASSREGGGIYYGYTF
TRBV5-1,.,TRBD1,TRBJ2-3,TGCGCCAGCAGCTATACGACAGGGGGTATTAGGGATACGCAGTATTTT,CASSYTTGGIRDTQYF
TRBV27,once,.,TRBJ2-3,TGTGCCAGCAGGTCTCGAGGGGGAGATACGCAGTATTTT,CASRSRGGDTQYF
TRBV9,.,.,TRBJ1-5,TGTGCCAGCAGCGCCCACCCGGGGGGTAGCGATCAGCCCCAGCATTTT,CASSAHPGGSDQPQHF
TRBV29-1,.,.,TRBJ1-1,TGCAGCGTTGGAGACAGTCACACTGAAGCTTTCTTT,CSVGDSHTEAFF
TRBV19,.,TRBD1,TRBJ1-2,TGTGCCAGTAGGACAGGGAGCAATGGCTACACCTTC,CASRTGSNGYTF
TRBV9,.,TRBD2,TRBJ2-1,TGTGCCAGCAGCCCCCGGGAGGTCCACAATGAGCAGTTCTTC,CASSPREVHNEQFF
TRBV27,.,.,TRBJ2-6,TGTGCCAGCAGTAAACAGGGTACTGGGGCCAACGTCCTGACTTTC,CASSKQGTGANVLTF
TRBV4-1,.,TRBD1,TRBJ1-5,TGCGCCAGCAGCCACTACCTACAGGGGGCAAATCAGCCCCAGCATTTT,CASSHYLQGANQPQHF
TRBV3-1/TRBV3-2,few,TRBD2,TRBJ2-7,TGTGCCAGCAGCCGTACCTCTAGCGGGGATCGCTACGAGCAGTACTTC,CASSRTSSGDRYEQYF
TRBV28,.,.,TRBJ2-7,TGTGCCAGCAGTTTAGTCCAAAGCGGGTCGGCCTACGAGCAGTACTTC,CASSLVQSGSAYEQYF
TRBV3-1/TRBV3-2,.,.,TRBJ1-5,TGTGCCAGCAGCCAAGAAGGCAGGGCGAGCCAGCCCCAGCATTTT,CASSQEGRASQPQHF
TRBV19,.,.,TRBJ1-1,TGTGCCAGTACCCCTCAGGGGAGGGCAGTGAACACTGAAGCTTTCTTT,CASTPQGRAVNTEAFF
TRBV9,once,.,TRBJ2-1,TGTGCCAGCAGCGTATCGGGGCGGGAAGACAATGAGCAGTTCTTC,CASSVSGREDNEQFF
TRBV29-1,.,.,TRBJ1-1,TGCAGCGTTGAAACCGGGGGGTTGTACATGAGAGCTTTCTTT,CSVETGGLYMRAFF
TRBV7-9,.,.,TRBJ1-5,TGTGCCAGCAGCTCCCCTCCCGGTCAGCCCCAGCATTTT,CASSSPPGQPQHF
TRBV7-2,.,TRBD1,TRBJ1-3,TGTGCCAGCAGCGTAAAAGAAGACAGGGGGCGCTCGGGAAACACCATATATTTT,CASSVKEDRGRSGNTIYF
TRBV29-1,.,TRBD2,TRBJ2-1,TGCAGCGTTGATGGACTAGTCTCTTCCACTGAGCAGTTCTTC,CSVDGLVSSTEQFF
TRBV5-1,.,TRBD2,TRBJ2-5,TGCGCCAGCAGCCAACTCGCGGGAGACCGGGAGACCCAGTACTTC,CASSQLAGDRETQYF
TRBV5-4,.,.,TRBJ2-4,TGTGCCAGCAGACGCGGCGGCATTCAGTACTTC,CASRRGGIQYF
TRBV4-3,.,.,TRBJ2-7,TGCGCCAGCAGCCAAGAGTTGGGGGGGCAATACGAGCAGTACTTC,CASSQELGGQYEQYF
TRBV2,.,TRBD1,TRBJ1-1,TGTGCCACCCTCCCGAGGACAGGGGGTCCGAACACTGAAGCTTTCTTT,CATLPRTGGPNTEAFF
TRBV14,.,.,TRBJ2-7,TGTGCCAGCAGCCTCCGGGGGTTGTACGAGCAGTACTTC,CASSLRGLYEQYF